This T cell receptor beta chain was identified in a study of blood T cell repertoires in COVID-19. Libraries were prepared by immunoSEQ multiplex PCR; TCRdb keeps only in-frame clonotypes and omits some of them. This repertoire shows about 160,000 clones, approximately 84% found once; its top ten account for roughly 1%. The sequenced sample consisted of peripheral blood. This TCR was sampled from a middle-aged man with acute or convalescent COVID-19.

The CDR3 bases are TGTGCCAGCAGTTTAATCCTAGCCACAGATACGCAGTATTTT. This codes for CASSLILATDTQYF. The chain joins TRBV28 to TRBJ2-3, with D perhaps TRBD2 (5 bases). The V gene's germline CDR1 is MDHEN and CDR2 SYDVKM. The CDR3 spans 14 residues. The V gene lost 2 bases and the J gene lost 2 bases, with 8 bases spanning the gap. The full variable domain, completed using reference TRBV28 and TRBJ2-3, is DVKVTQSSRYLVKRTGEKVFLECVQDMDHENMFWYRQDPGLGLRLIYFSYDVKMKEKGDIPEGYSVSREKKERFSLILESASTNQTSMYLCASSLILATDTQYFGPGTRLTVL.